What follows describes a single T cell receptor (beta chain). These data originate in a study of OX40 agonist ivuxolimab in advanced cancers. TCRdb's table, derived via immunoSEQ multiplex PCR, lists solely in-frame clones and lacks some. The sample holds approximately 76,000 clones, 93% seen once. Sample: CD4+ or CD8+ T cells sorted from blood, taken in a trial of the OX40 agonist ivuxolimab. The clonotype originates from an adult with an advanced solid tumor such as melanoma, head and neck, liver or kidney cancer.

Here the CDR3 DNA reads TGTGCCAGCAGCACCCCCCAGGGGAGGTATGGCTACACCTTC. It specifies CASSTPQGRYGYTF. V and J are TRBV2 and TRBJ1-2, with a tentative D call TRBD1 (6 bases). The CDR3 runs 14 residues. Germline V CDR1 and CDR2: SNHLY, FYNNEI. Trimming pared 6 bases from V and 5 bases from J, leaving 16 bases between.